This record looks at one T cell receptor (beta chain) sequence and its context. The sample is drawn from a study of blood T cell repertoires in COVID-19. In the study overall: T cells, B-cell-depleted T cells, or PBMCs provided the cDNA or gDNA that served as material.

In the source study's methods: Estimation of nucleated cell counts relied on the amplification of reference gene primers. Assay: immunoSEQ multiplex PCR; the TCRdb copy retains only in-frame clones and omits some. The DNA gave D and trimming, while V, J and clone size come from that table. The sample yields about 250,000 clones, roughly 84% seen once. The receptor was isolated from a woman between 35 and 50 years old who had recovered from COVID-19. The sample taken for sequencing was peripheral blood.

Here the CDR3 reads CAWNNMAEQYF. The CDR3 DNA reads as TGTGCCTGGAACAATATGGCCGAGCAGTACTTC. This rearrangement joins TRBV30 to TRBJ2-7; D remains ambiguous. The V end lost 4 bases, the J end lost 6 bases, and 10 bases lay between the germline ends. The CDR3 is 11 residues long. Germline assignment: CDR1 GTSNPN and CDR2 SVGIG (reference sequence).